The present T cell receptor beta chain was sequenced within a study of T cells after posttransplantation cyclophosphamide. Here immunoSEQ multiplex PCR was the method, and the copy in TCRdb shows in-frame clones only, minus some. Of 20,000 to 25,000 clones listed, approximately 92% are singletons. This CDR3 is built from 15 residues. V was pared by 3 bases and J by 3 bases, with 8 bases of the junction left unmatched. Germline V gives CDR1 SGHTS, CDR2 YDEGEE. In regard to this clone: The antigen remains unidentified.

Findings and limits, study-wide: Donor CD8+ memory clones often dominated recipient blood repertoires at later times. TRB overlap between skin or GI tissue T cells and blood was limited.

Sampled 1 year posttransplant, controls received myeloablative marrow transplants, methotrexate and a calcineurin inhibitor. The sequencing used PBMCs, collected less than 400 days after allogeneic stem cell transplant with calcineurin inhibitor and methotrexate. This sequence was found in a female patient between 30 and 45 years old who received an allogeneic stem cell transplant from an unrelated donor, was CMV-positive, and had acute and chronic GVHD. Some T cells could come from the graft donor. The V gene is TRBV5-8, the J gene TRBJ1-2; 7 bases are shared with TRBD1. This CDR3 reads CASSYRQGSYYGYTF. DNA of the CDR3: TGTGCCAGCAGCTATCGACAGGGATCGTACTATGGCTACACCTTC.